This TCR beta chain was sequenced during a study of CD8+CD57+ T cells in acquired aplastic anemia. Study details: Across the sorted CD4+ and CD8+ cells, DNA amounts averaged roughly 3 ug.

Trimming removed 3 bases from V and 5 bases from J; junction bases left unmatched: 3. Germline CDR1 reads LNHDA; CDR2 reads SQIVND (reference sequence). The CDR3 extends over 14 amino acids. Sequenced patients had shown CD8+CD57+ cell expansion by flow cytometry. The patients all had a severe acquired aplastic anemia diagnosis. At the time of blood sampling, patients had not yet received any therapy. This clonotype was seen ten or more times. Its target is unknown. The template used for profiling TCR beta VDJ and CDR3 was genomic DNA. TCRdb fed the reads into MiXCR, producing one record per CDR3 protein. This sample carries 150,000 to 200,000 distinct CDR3 sequences, around half of them seen once, and the ten largest clones take about 2.6%. Study results and caveats: CD8+ Simpson's diversity showed no significant patient-control difference.

The chain combines TRBV19 with TRBJ1-1, with TRBD1 identical over 10 bases. The sequencing sample was made of sorted CD4+, CD8+, or CD8+CD57+ T cells (not recorded which) from PBMCs. This clonotype originated in a human donor with aplastic anemia. The CDR3 reads CASSIGQGGTEAFF. CDR3 in DNA: TGTGCCAGTAGTATCGGACAGGGGGGTACTGAAGCTTTCTTT.